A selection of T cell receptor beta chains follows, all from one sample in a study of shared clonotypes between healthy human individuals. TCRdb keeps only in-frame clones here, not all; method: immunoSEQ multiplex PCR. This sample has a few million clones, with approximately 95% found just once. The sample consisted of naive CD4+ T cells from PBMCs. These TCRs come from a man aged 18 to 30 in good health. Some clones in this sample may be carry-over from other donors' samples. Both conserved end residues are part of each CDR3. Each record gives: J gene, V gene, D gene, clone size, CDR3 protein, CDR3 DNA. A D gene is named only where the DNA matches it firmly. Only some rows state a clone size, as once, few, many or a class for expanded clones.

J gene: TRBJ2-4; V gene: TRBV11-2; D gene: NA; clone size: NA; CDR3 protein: CASSSKVTAKNIQYF; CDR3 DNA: TGTGCCAGCAGCTCGAAAGTAACAGCTAAAAACATTCAGTACTTC
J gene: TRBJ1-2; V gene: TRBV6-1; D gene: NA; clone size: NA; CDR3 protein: CASSRGAHYGYTF; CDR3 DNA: TGTGCCAGTAGTCGCGGGGCTCATTATGGCTACACCTTC
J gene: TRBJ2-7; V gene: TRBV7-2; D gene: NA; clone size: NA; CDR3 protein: CASSQGRINYEQYF; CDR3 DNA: TGTGCCAGCAGCCAGGGGAGGATAAACTACGAGCAGTACTTC
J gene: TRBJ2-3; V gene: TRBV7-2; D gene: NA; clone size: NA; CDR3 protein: CASSLQATEAQYF; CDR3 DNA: TGTGCCAGCAGCCTCCAGGCCACTGAAGCGCAGTATTTT
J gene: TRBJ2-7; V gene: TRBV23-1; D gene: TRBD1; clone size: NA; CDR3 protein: CASSQLEGRQGYYEQYF; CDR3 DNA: TGCGCCAGCAGTCAATTAGAGGGGCGACAGGGGTACTACGAGCAGTACTTC
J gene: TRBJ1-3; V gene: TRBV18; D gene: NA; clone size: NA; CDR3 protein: CASSRRSTTDSTGNTIYF; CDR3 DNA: TGTGCCAGCTCCCGACGTTCGACCACGGACAGTACTGGAAACACCATATATTTT
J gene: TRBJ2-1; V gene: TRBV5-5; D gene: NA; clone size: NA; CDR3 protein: CASSSTPYEGEQFF; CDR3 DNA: TGTGCCAGCAGCTCCACCCCCTATGAGGGTGAGCAGTTCTTC
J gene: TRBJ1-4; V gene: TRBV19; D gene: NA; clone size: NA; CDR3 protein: CASSGVRGKLFF; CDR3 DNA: TGTGCCAGTAGTGGAGTTCGAGGAAAACTGTTTTTT
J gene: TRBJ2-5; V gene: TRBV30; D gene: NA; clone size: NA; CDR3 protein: CAWSHKETQYF; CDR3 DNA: TGTGCCTGGAGTCATAAAGAGACCCAGTACTTC
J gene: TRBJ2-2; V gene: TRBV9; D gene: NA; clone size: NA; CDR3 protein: CASSPEVAGDTGELFF; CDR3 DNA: TGTGCCAGCAGCCCAGAGGTGGCAGGGGACACCGGGGAGCTGTTTTTT
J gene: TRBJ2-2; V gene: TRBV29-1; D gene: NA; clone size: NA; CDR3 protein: CSVAGSTNTGELFF; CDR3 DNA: TGCAGCGTTGCTGGGTCCACTAACACCGGGGAGCTGTTTTTT
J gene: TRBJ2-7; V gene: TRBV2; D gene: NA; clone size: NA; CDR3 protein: CASSASRTTYEQYF; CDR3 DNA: TGTGCCAGCAGTGCGTCTAGGACTACTTACGAGCAGTACTTC
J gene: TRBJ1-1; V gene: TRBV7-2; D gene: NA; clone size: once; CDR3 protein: CASSLAGGYLNTEAFF; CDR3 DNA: TGTGCCAGCAGCTTAGCGGGTGGGTACTTGAACACTGAAGCTTTCTTT
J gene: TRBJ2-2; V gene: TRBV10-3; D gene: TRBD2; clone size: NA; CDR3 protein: CATRPFESSGVDTGELFF; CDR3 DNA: TGTGCCACCCGCCCCTTTGAGTCGAGCGGGGTCGACACCGGGGAGCTGTTTTTT
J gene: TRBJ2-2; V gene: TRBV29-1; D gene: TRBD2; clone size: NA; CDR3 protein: CSVRGSFNTGELFF; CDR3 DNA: TGCAGCGTGCGGGGGAGCTTTAACACCGGGGAGCTGTTTTTT
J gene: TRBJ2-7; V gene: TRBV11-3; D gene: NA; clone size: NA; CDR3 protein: CASSSGSSYEQYF; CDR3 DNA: TGTGCCAGCAGTTCCGGGTCCTCCTACGAGCAGTACTTC
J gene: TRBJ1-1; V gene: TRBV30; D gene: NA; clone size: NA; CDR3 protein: CAWSYWQHTEAFF; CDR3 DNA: TGTGCCTGGAGTTACTGGCAGCACACTGAAGCTTTCTTT
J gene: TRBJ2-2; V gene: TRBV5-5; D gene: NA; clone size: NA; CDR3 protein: CASSLVAETNTGELFF; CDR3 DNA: TGTGCCAGCAGCTTGGTCGCTGAGACGAACACCGGGGAGCTGTTTTTT
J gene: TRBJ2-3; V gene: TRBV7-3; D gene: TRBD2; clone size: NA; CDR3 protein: CASSLLPSGSIGGSTDTQYF; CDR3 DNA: TGTGCCAGCAGCTTACTCCCTAGCGGGAGTATCGGAGGAAGCACAGATACGCAGTATTTT
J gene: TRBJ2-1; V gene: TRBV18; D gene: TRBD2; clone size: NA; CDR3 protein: CASIPSGGANNEQFF; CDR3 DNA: TGTGCCAGCATACCTAGCGGCGGAGCAAACAATGAGCAGTTCTTC
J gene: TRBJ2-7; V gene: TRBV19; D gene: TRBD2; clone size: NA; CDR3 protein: CASSTVAGRAEQYF; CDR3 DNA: TGTGCCAGTAGTACCGTAGCGGGAAGGGCCGAGCAGTACTTC
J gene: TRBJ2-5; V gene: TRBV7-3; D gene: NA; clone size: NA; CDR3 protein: CASSLTGSSQETQYF; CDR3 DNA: TGTGCCAGCAGCTTAACCGGGAGCTCCCAAGAGACCCAGTACTTC
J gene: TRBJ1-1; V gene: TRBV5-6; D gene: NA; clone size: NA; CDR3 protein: CASSFGAPKTNTEAFF; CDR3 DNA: TGTGCCAGCAGCTTCGGGGCACCTAAAACCAACACTGAAGCTTTCTTT
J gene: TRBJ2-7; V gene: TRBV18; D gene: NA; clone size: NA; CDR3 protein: CASSPGTHSYEQYF; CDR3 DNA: TGTGCCAGCTCACCAGGGACACACTCCTACGAGCAGTACTTC
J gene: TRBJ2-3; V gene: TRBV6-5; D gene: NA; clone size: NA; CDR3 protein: CASSYSIPVSTDTQYF; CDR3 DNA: TGTGCCAGCAGTTACTCGATACCGGTTAGCACAGATACGCAGTATTTT
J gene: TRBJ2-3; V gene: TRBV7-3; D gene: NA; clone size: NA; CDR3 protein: CASSPRVGYSYTQYF; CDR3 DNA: TGTGCCAGCAGCCCGCGGGTCGGGTACTCGTATACGCAGTATTTT
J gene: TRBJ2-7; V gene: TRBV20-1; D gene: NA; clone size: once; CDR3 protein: CSASPDYEQYF; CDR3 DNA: TGCAGTGCTAGTCCAGACTACGAGCAGTACTTC
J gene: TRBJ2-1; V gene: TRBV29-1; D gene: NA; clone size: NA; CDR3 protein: CSVKDRGWSSYNEQFF; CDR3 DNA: TGCAGCGTGAAGGACCGGGGTTGGAGCTCCTACAATGAGCAGTTCTTC
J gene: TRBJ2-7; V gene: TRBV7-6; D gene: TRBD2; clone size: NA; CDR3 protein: CASSPAAGGIGEQYF; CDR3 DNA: TGTGCCAGCAGCCCGGCTGCGGGAGGGATAGGCGAGCAGTACTTC
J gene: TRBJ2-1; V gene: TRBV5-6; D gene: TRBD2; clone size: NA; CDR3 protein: CASSLKWLAGTGNEQFF; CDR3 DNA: TGTGCCAGCAGCCTTAAATGGCTAGCGGGAACGGGCAATGAGCAGTTCTTC
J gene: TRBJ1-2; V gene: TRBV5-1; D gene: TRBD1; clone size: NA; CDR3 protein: CASSWTGGNGYTF; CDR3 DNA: TGCGCCAGCAGCTGGACAGGGGGTAACGGCTACACCTTC
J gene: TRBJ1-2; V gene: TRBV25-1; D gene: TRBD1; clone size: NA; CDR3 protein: CASRKGQNYGYTF; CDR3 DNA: TGTGCCAGCAGAAAGGGACAGAACTATGGCTACACCTTC
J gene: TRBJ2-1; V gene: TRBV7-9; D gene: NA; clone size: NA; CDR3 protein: CASSLALHSQFF; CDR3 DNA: TGTGCCAGCAGCTTAGCGCTACATTCACAGTTCTTC
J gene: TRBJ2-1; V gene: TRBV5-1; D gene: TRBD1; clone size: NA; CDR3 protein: CASSLVGTGFGNEQFF; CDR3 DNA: TGCGCCAGCAGCTTGGTGGGGACAGGGTTCGGCAATGAGCAGTTCTTC
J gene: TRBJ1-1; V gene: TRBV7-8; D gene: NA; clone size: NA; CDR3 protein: CASNPRGGRIMNTEAFF; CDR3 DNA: TGTGCCAGCAACCCTAGGGGGGGTCGAATCATGAACACTGAAGCTTTCTTT
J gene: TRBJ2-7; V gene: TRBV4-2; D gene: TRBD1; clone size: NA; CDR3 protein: CASSPGTASYEQYF; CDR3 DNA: TGTGCCAGCAGCCCCGGGACAGCCTCCTACGAGCAGTACTTC